This TCR beta chain was obtained from a study of blood T cells in healthy people across ages. A second PCR of roughly 7 to 11 cycles used a sample-barcoded 5' primer and a J-beta primer mix. TCRdb reprocessed the 5' RACE reads via MiXCR and lists one record per CDR3 protein. This sample has approximately 1.5 million distinct CDR3 sequences, with approximately 32% found just once. There are 13 residues in the CDR3. Germline assignment: CDR1 SGHVS and CDR2 FQNEAQ. Trimming shortened V by 7 bases and J by 5 bases, and 14 bases separated the two germline ends. In its sample, this clonotype was seen a few times.

The genes are TRBV7-8 and TRBJ2-5, with D possibly matching TRBD2 (5 bases). Sample: blood. This clonotype originated in a woman aged 30 to 39 in good health. In nucleotides, the CDR3 is TGTGCCAGCATTCCGAGGGTTGGGGAGACCCAGTACTTC. Residues: CASIPRVGETQYF.